The source of this T cell receptor (beta chain) is a study of T cells in Graves' hyperthyroidism and ophthalmopathy. This CDR3 contains 13 residues. V lost 7 bases, J lost 1 base, and 10 bases lay in between. Per germline, CDR1 MNHNS and CDR2 SASEGT. Authors of the study amplified TCR beta CDR3 regions from RNA transcripts. The TCR CDR3 was amplified in a first-round RT-PCR using the HTBI primer set. TCRdb re-derived calls from the multiplex PCR reads in MiXCR, one entry per CDR3 protein. The repertoire holds 160,000 or so distinct CDR3 sequences, with just under 9.5% as singletons. This clonotype was recorded many times.

This rearrangement joins TRBV6-1 to TRBJ2-5; D uncertain. This sequence was found in a young woman with Graves' hyperthyroidism that later progressed to Graves' ophthalmopathy. The source material was blood. The CDR3 DNA is TGTGCCAGCAAGGTGCAGGTCCAAGAGACCCAGTACTTC. Translation: CASKVQVQETQYF.